The 18 T cell receptor beta chains below were found in one sample sequenced in a study of blood T cell repertoires in COVID-19. The repertoire was sequenced with immunoSEQ multiplex PCR; TCRdb's copy has only in-frame clones and lacks some. The repertoire holds 110,000 to 150,000 clones, with approximately 88% as singletons. Input material: peripheral blood. The receptors come from a woman aged 45-65 years with acute or convalescent COVID-19.

Comments on this clone: At one end, the junction sequence differs from germline, possibly due to a read error. The chain combines TRBV7-7 with TRBJ2-5, with D maybe TRBD1 (6 bases). CDR1 and CDR2 from the germline V gene are SSHAT and FNYEAQ (reference sequence). This CDR3 region has 13 residues. The CDR3 nucleotides are TGTGCTAGCAGCAGGACAGCGGAAGAGACCCAGTACTTC. It encodes CASSRTAEETQYF.

This CDR3 reads CASSLGQPSNYGYTF. The CDR3 DNA is TGTGCCAGCAGCTTGGGACAGCCCTCTAACTATGGCTACACCTTC. This chain uses TRBV5-4 with TRBJ1-2; tentative D call: TRBD1 (5 bases). The CDR3 totals 15 residues. Per germline, CDR1 SGHNT and CDR2 YYREEE (reference sequence). Trimming pared 0 bases from V and 0 bases from J, leaving 9 bases between. Full variable domain (remainder filled in from reference TRBV5-4 and TRBJ1-2): ETGVTQSPTHLIKTRGQQVTLRCSSQSGHNTVSWYQQALGQGPQFIFQYYREEENGRGNFPPRFSGLQFPNYSSELNVNALELDDSALYLCASSLGQPSNYGYTFGSGTRLTVV.

This chain links TRBV5-1 with TRBJ2-7; D is undetermined. V was cut by 0 bases and J by 5 bases, with 3 bases left in between. The V gene's germline CDR1 is SGHRS and CDR2 YFSETQ. This CDR3 region has 11 residues. The CDR3 DNA reads TGCGCCAGCAGCTTGGGAGACGAGCAGTACTTC. Its protein is CASSLGDEQYF. The full variable domain, with the rest looked up from reference TRBV5-1 and TRBJ2-7, is KAGVTQTPRYLIKTRGQQVTLSCSPISGHRSVSWYQQTPGQGLQFLFEYFSETQRNKGNFPGRFSGRQFSNSRSEMNVSTLELGDSALYLCASSLGDEQYFGPGTRLTVT.

The chain couples TRBV5-1 to TRBJ2-1; 14 bases fit TRBD2. CDR3 length: 16 amino acids. Trimming at V came to 4 bases and at J to 7 bases, leaving 7 bases not matched to a gene. Germline lookup yields CDR1 SGHRS and CDR2 YFSETQ. CDR3 DNA: TGCGCCAGCAGCGGCAGACTAGCGGGAGGGATGAATGAGCAGTTCTTC. It encodes CASSGRLAGGMNEQFF.

This clone was observed a handful of times. This sample also contains other DNA sequences that code for the same CDR3. The gene calls are TRBV7-3 and TRBJ2-1, with TRBD2 matching over 7 bases. Germline trimming cut 2 bases from V and 4 bases from J; bases unmatched to any gene: 2. There are 14 residues in the CDR3. Germline values: CDR1 SGHTA, CDR2 FQGTGA. The CDR3 is CASSLAGGYNEQFF. CDR3 coding DNA: TGTGCCAGCAGCTTAGCCGGGGGGTACAATGAGCAGTTCTTC.

CDR3 nucleotides: TGTGCCAGTACACTTACCGGGGAGCTGTTTTTT. Its translation: CASTLTGELFF. This chain joins TRBV19 and TRBJ2-2; D unresolved. This CDR3 contains 11 residues. V was cut by 7 bases and J by 5 bases, with 5 bases left in between. Germline CDR1 reads LNHDA; CDR2 reads SQIVND (reference sequence).

The chain has TRBV19 and TRBJ1-3, with D unresolved. This CDR3 is 15 amino acids long. CDR1 is LNHDA, CDR2 SQIVND, per germline (reference sequence). V shed 5 bases and J shed 0 bases, with 11 bases lying between them. CDR3 coding DNA: TGTGCCAGTAGTGCCCAGAGCGTCTCTGGAAACACCATATATTTT. It translates to CASSAQSVSGNTIYF.

The count of this clone is one. This rearrangement joins TRBV29-1 to TRBJ2-3, with TRBD1 as a possible D gene (6 bases). There are 14 residues in the CDR3. With 4 bases removed from V and 0 bases from J, the gap between germline ends came to 11 bases. Germline V CDR1 and CDR2: SQVTM, ANQGSEA. The CDR3 DNA reads TGCAGCGTTGGGGGGACACTGAGCACAGATACGCAGTATTTT. This translates into CSVGGTLSTDTQYF.

The V call is TRBV9, the J call TRBJ1-6, with D unclear. CDR1 is SGDLS, CDR2 YYNGEE, per germline. This CDR3 has 14 residues. The germline V and J ends were trimmed by 0 bases and 7 bases, with 8 bases remaining between them. CDR3 nucleotides: TGTGCCAGCAGCGTAGATAATAGAAATTCACCCCTCCACTTT. Protein product: CASSVDNRNSPLHF.

This chain's CDR3 is CASRRQGGDYGYTF. The CDR3, as DNA: TGTGCCAGCAGGCGACAGGGTGGTGACTATGGCTACACCTTC. The rearrangement links TRBV5-4 to TRBJ1-2, with 7 bases fitting TRBD1. The V gene's germline CDR1 is SGHNT and CDR2 YYREEE (reference sequence). The CDR3 contains 14 residues. V shed 5 bases, J shed 3 bases, and the junction held 7 bases outside the gene matches.

This chain uses TRBV19 with TRBJ1-5; D call uncertain. Germline CDR1 is LNHDA and CDR2 is SQIVND (reference sequence). V was shortened by 8 bases and J by 5 bases, with 13 bases between the two germline ends. The CDR3 covers 13 residues. The CDR3 nucleotides read TGTGCCAGTGGTTTTGCCAGTTATCAGCCCCAGCATTTT. It yields the protein CASGFASYQPQHF.

This clone is a singleton in its sample. The chain carries TRBV19 and TRBJ1-1; D not resolved. Germline CDR1 LNHDA, CDR2 SQIVND (reference sequence). This CDR3 has 14 residues. Between the trimmed V and J ends, which lost 1 base and 2 bases, there was a span of 8 bases. The CDR3 nucleotides are TGTGCCAGTAGTATAGTCGGGATAAACACTGAAGCTTTCTTT. It is translated as CASSIVGINTEAFF.

This chain joins TRBV15 and TRBJ1-2; 8 nucleotides agree with TRBD1. This CDR3 has 13 residues. Germline V gene lookup returns CDR1 LNHNV and CDR2 YYDKDF (reference sequence). V lost 9 bases to trimming and J lost 7 bases; unmatched junction nucleotides: 10. For the CDR3, the DNA is TGTGCCACGACTATGGACAGGGATGGTGGCTACACCTTC. This gives the protein CATTMDRDGGYTF.

The CDR3 DNA sequence: TGTGCTAGTGGTCGAGGCACAGATACGCAGTATTTT. Translating gives CASGRGTDTQYF. The chain couples TRBV12-5 to TRBJ2-3; no reliable D call. CDR3 length: 12 amino acids. CDR1 is LGHNT, CDR2 FRNRAP, per germline. The V and J ends lost 5 bases and 1 base respectively, with 4 bases between them.

This chain connects TRBV2 to TRBJ1-1; maybe TRBD1 (6 bases). The V gene's germline CDR1 is SNHLY and CDR2 FYNNEI. Trimming cost V 7 bases and J 2 bases, with 14 bases left between them. The CDR3 covers 14 residues. The CDR3 sequence is CASNGGRGNTEAFF. The CDR3 nucleotides are TGTGCCAGCAATGGCGGCAGGGGTAACACTGAAGCTTTCTTT.

The chain recombines TRBV5-1 with TRBJ2-1; D may be TRBD1 (6 bases). The germline V gene encodes CDR1 SGHRS and CDR2 YFSETQ. V was cut by 0 bases and J by 7 bases, with 11 bases left in between. CDR3 length equals 14 residues. CDR3 residues: CASSLAGVWNEQFF. The CDR3 bases are TGCGCCAGCAGCTTGGCAGGGGTCTGGAATGAGCAGTTCTTC.

The gene calls are TRBV6-5 and TRBJ1-5, with a tentative D call TRBD1 (5 bases). Germline CDR1 reads MNHEY; CDR2 reads SVGAGI. The CDR3 loop spans 15 amino acids. V lost 6 bases to trimming and J lost 9 bases, with 21 bases between them. This chain's CDR3 is CASSPGGSVIGPQHF. The CDR3 coding sequence is TGTGCCAGCAGCCCGGGGGGTTCGGTTATTGGGCCCCAGCATTTT.

The genes are TRBV25-1 and TRBJ2-2; the D gene is possibly TRBD1 (6 bases). Trimming pared 0 bases from V and 0 bases from J, leaving 8 bases between. This CDR3 contains 16 residues. Germline CDR1 MGHDK, CDR2 SYGVNS. The CDR3 reads CASSEYRGTNTGELFF. The CDR3 DNA reads as TGTGCCAGCAGTGAATACAGGGGTACGAACACCGGGGAGCTGTTTTTT.